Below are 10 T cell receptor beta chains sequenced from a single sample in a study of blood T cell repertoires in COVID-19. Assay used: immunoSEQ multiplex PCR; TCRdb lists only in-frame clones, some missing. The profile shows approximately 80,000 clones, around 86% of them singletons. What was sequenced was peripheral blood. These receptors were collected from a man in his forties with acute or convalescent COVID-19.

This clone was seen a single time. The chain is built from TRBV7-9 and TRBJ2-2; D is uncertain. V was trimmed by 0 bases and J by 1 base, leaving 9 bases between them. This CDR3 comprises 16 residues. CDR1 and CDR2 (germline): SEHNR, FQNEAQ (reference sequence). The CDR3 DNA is TGTGCCAGCAGCTTAGCTGAAGGCGGGAACACCGGGGAGCTGTTTTTT. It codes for CASSLAEGGNTGELFF.

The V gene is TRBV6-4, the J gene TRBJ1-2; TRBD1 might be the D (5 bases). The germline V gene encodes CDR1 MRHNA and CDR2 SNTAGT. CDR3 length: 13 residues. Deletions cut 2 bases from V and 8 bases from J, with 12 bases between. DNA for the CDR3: TGTGCCAGCAGTGACAGGGGTTTCGGCGGCTACACCTTC. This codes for CASSDRGFGGYTF.

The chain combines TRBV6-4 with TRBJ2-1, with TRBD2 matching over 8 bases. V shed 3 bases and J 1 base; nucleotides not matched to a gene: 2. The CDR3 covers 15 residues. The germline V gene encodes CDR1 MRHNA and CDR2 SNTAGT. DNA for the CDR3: TGTGCCAGCAGTGAACGGGGGGGGTCCTACAATGAGCAGTTCTTC. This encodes CASSERGGSYNEQFF.

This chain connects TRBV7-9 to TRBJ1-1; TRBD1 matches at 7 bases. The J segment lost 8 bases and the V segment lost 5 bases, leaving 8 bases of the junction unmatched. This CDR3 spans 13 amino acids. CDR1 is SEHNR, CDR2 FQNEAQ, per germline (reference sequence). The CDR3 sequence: CASSPRQGVEAFF. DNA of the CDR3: TGTGCCAGCAGCCCCCGACAGGGAGTGGAAGCTTTCTTT.

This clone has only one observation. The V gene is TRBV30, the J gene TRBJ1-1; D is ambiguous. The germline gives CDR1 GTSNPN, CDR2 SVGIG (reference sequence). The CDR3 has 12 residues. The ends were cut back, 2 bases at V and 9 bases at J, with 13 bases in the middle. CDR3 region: CAWSSQIVQAFF. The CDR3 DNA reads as TGTGCCTGGAGTTCCCAGATTGTCCAAGCTTTCTTT.

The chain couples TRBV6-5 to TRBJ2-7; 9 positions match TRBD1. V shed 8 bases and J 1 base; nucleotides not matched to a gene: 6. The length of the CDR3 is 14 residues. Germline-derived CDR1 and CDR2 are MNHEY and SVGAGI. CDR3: CASHRDRVSYEQYF. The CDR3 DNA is TGTGCCAGCCATAGGGACAGGGTTTCCTACGAGCAGTACTTC.

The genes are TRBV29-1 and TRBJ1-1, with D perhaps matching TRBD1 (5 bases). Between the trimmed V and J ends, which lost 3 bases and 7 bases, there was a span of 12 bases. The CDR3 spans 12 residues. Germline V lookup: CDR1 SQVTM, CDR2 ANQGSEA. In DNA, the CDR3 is TGCAGCGTTGAGGACGACAGATTTGAAGCTTTCTTT. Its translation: CSVEDDRFEAFF.

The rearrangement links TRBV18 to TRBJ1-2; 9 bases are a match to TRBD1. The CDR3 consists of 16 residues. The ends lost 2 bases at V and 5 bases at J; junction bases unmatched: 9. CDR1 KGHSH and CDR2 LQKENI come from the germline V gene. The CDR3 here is CASSPTRDRVMYGYTF. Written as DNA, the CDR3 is TGTGCCAGCTCACCAACGCGGGACAGGGTTATGTATGGCTACACCTTC.

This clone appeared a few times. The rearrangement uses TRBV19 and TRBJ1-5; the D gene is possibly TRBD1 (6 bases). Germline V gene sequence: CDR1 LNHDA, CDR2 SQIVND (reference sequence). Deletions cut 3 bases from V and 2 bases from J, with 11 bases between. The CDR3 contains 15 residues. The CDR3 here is CASSMAGAGNQPQHF. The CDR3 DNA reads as TGTGCCAGTAGTATGGCAGGGGCGGGCAATCAGCCCCAGCATTTT. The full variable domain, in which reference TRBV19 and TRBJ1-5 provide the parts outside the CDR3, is DGGITQSPKYLFRKEGQNVTLSCEQNLNHDAMYWYRQDPGQGLRLIYYSQIVNDFQKGDIAEGYSVSREKKESFPLTVTSAQKNPTAFYLCASSMAGAGNQPQHFGDGTRLSIL.

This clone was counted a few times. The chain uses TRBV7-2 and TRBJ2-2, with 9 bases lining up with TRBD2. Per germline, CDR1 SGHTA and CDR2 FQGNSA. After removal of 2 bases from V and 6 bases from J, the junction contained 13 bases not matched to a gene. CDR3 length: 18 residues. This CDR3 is CASSLSASGANKAGELFF. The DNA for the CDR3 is TGTGCCAGCAGCTTAAGCGCTAGCGGGGCGAACAAAGCCGGGGAGCTGTTTTTT.